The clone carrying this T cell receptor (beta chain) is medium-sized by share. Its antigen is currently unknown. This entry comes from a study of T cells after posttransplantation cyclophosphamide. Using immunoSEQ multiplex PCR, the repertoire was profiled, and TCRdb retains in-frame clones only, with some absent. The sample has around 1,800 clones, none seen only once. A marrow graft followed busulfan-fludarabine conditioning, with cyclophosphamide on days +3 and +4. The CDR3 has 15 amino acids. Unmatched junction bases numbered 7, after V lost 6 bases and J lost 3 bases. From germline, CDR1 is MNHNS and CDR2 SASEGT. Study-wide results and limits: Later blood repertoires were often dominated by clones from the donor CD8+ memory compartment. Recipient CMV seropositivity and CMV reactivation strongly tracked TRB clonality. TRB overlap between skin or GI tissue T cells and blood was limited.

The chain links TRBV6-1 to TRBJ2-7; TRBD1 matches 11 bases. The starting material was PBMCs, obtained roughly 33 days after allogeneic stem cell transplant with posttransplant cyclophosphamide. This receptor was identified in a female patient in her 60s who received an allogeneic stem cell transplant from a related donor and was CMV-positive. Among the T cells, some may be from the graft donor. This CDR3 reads CASRRTGGDYYEQYF. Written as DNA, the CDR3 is TGTGCCAGCAGGAGGACAGGGGGCGACTACTACGAGCAGTACTTC.